The present TCR beta chain was sequenced within a study of T cell responses to AZD1222 COVID-19 vaccine. The wider study: Second-dose groups at about 4 or about 12 weeks were pooled. Study-wide results and caveats: Baseline antibody screening turned up just a handful of seropositive AZD1222 recipients. Two AZD1222 administrations were followed by greater Spike-specific TCR breadth and depth. The donor cohort was predominantly white British with a female majority, and clonal diversity may have been underestimated.

Between the trimmed V and J ends, which lost 1 base and 5 bases, there was a span of 22 bases. The germline V gene encodes CDR1 SGHNT and CDR2 YYREEE (reference sequence). This CDR3 is built from 17 residues. The protocol was immunoSEQ multiplex PCR, while the TCRdb copy is restricted to in-frame clones and leaves out a portion. The table shows about 85,000 clones, with around nine tenths occurring only once. On this clone itself: Its antigen is unidentified.

The material was peripheral blood, obtained on day 0 of AZD1222 vaccination. The receptor was derived from an adult in good health. The chain combines TRBV5-4 with TRBJ2-7; TRBD2 is a possible D gene (6 bases). The CDR3 loop is CASSLSGGEGTVDEQYF. The CDR3 DNA reads TGTGCCAGCAGCTTGTCCGGCGGTGAGGGGACTGTAGACGAGCAGTACTTC.